Presented here are 17 T cell receptor beta chains from one specimen sequenced in a study of T cell changes during pregnancy in multiple sclerosis. TCRdb's table, derived via immunoSEQ multiplex PCR, lists solely in-frame clones and lacks some. The data hold roughly 34,000 clones, with 85% to 90% observed a single time. Sequencing was performed on CD8+ T cells from peripheral blood mononuclear cells, taken in the third trimester of pregnancy. These receptors were collected from a female donor with multiple sclerosis, enrolled in a pregnancy study.

This chain connects TRBV19 to TRBJ2-2; TRBD2 might be the D (5 bases). Germline V gives CDR1 LNHDA, CDR2 SQIVND (reference sequence). CDR3 length: 14 residues. Trimming removed 4 bases at V and 1 base at J, with 7 bases between. This CDR3 reads CASSTGGNTGELFF. The CDR3 DNA sequence: TGTGCCAGTAGTACCGGAGGGAACACCGGGGAGCTGTTTTTT.

This chain joins TRBV4-1 and TRBJ2-7; unclear D gene. There are 15 residues in the CDR3. V was clipped by 3 bases and J by 0 bases, with 12 bases between them. Germline V gives CDR1 MGHRA, CDR2 YSYEKL. The CDR3 spells CASSHATENSYEQYF. In nucleotides, the CDR3 is TGCGCCAGCAGCCACGCGACGGAGAACTCCTACGAGCAGTACTTC.

The table lists this clone with a count of one. The rearrangement joins TRBV9 to TRBJ2-3; 9 positions agree with TRBD2. Germline V gene lookup returns CDR1 SGDLS and CDR2 YYNGEE. CDR3 length: 19 amino acids. Trimming took 3 bases from V and 2 from J; bases not matched to a gene: 16. Here the CDR3 DNA reads TGTGCCAGCAGCGCCCACCCCGTCAGCGGGGGGACCCTCACAGATACGCAGTATTTT. It translates to CASSAHPVSGGTLTDTQYF.

The J gene is TRBJ2-3, the V gene TRBV7-2, with 9 bases aligning to TRBD2. There are 16 residues in the CDR3. V shed 1 base, J shed 0 bases, and the junction held 2 bases outside the gene matches. CDR1 and CDR2 (germline): SGHTA, FQGNSA. The CDR3 coding sequence is TGTGCCAGCAGCTTAGTAGCGGGGGCGAGCACAGATACGCAGTATTTT. It specifies CASSLVAGASTDTQYF. The full variable domain, completed using reference TRBV7-2 and TRBJ2-3, is GAGVSQSPSNKVTEKGKDVELRCDPISGHTALYWYRQSLGQGLEFLIYFQGNSAPDKSGLPSDRFSAERTGGSVSTLTIQRTQQEDSAVYLCASSLVAGASTDTQYFGPGTRLTVL.

The genes are TRBV6-5 and TRBJ1-4; D unclear. Germline loops: CDR1 MNHEY, CDR2 SVGAGI. Trimming removed 4 bases from V and 8 bases from J, with 11 bases in between. The CDR3 extends over 13 amino acids. CDR3 region: CASSSGGIEKLFF. CDR3 nucleotides: TGTGCCAGCAGTTCGGGAGGGATCGAAAAACTGTTTTTT.

This chain joins TRBV19 and TRBJ2-1; a possible D gene is TRBD1 (6 bases). V was trimmed by 7 bases and J by 1 base, leaving 20 bases between them. Germline V gene data show CDR1 as LNHDA and CDR2 as SQIVND (reference sequence). The CDR3 spans 17 residues. This CDR3 is CASTLGGSARSYNEQFF. The CDR3 DNA sequence: TGTGCCAGTACCCTAGGGGGTTCGGCTCGTTCCTACAATGAGCAGTTCTTC.

This clone was seen only once. The V gene is TRBV9, the J gene TRBJ1-2; no clear D. Germline assignment: CDR1 SGDLS and CDR2 YYNGEE. With 1 base removed from V and 4 bases from J, the gap between germline ends came to 11 bases. This CDR3 has 14 amino acids. The CDR3 nucleotides read TGTGCCAGCAGCGTAAATCGCCAGATCTATGGCTACACCTTC. Translation: CASSVNRQIYGYTF.

This chain joins TRBV13 and TRBJ2-5, with 8 bases aligning to TRBD2. The germline CDR1 and CDR2 sequences are PRHDT and FYEKMQ (reference sequence). The CDR3 is 14 amino acids. V shed 1 base and J 5 bases; nucleotides not matched to a gene: 3. The CDR3 loop is CASSLAGGRETQYF. CDR3 DNA sequence: TGTGCCAGCAGCTTAGCGGGGGGGCGTGAGACCCAGTACTTC.

The V call is TRBV7-9, the J call TRBJ2-2, with D tentatively TRBD1 (6 bases). Between the trimmed V and J ends, which lost 1 base and 2 bases, there was a span of 17 bases. Germline V gives CDR1 SEHNR, CDR2 FQNEAQ (reference sequence). The CDR3 spans 18 residues. This CDR3 is CASSLGLGRGRNTGELFF. The CDR3 nucleotides read TGTGCCAGCAGCTTAGGGCTGGGCAGGGGCCGCAACACCGGGGAGCTGTTTTTT.

The gene calls are TRBV27 and TRBJ1-4, with a weak D call TRBD1 (6 bases). Trimming took off 4 bases at V and 5 bases at J, with 20 bases between the two ends. The CDR3 is 17 amino acids. CDR1 MNHEY and CDR2 SMNVEV come from the germline V gene (reference sequence). CDR3 sequence: CASSSLTLQGPNEKLFF. In DNA, the CDR3 is TGTGCCAGCAGTTCCCTAACCTTACAGGGTCCCAATGAAAAACTGTTTTTT. Filled out from reference TRBV27 and TRBJ1-4, the complete variable domain reads EAQVTQNPRYLITVTGKKLTVTCSQNMNHEYMSWYRQDPGLGLRQIYYSMNVEVTDKGDVPEGYKVSRKEKRNFPLILESPSPNQTSLYFCASSSLTLQGPNEKLFFGSGTQLSVL.

J is TRBJ1-1 and V is TRBV6-6; a weak D match, TRBD1 (6 bases). The CDR3 extends over 16 amino acids. CDR1 MNHNY and CDR2 SVGAGI come from the germline V gene (reference sequence). Trimming removed 6 bases from V and 0 bases from J, with 17 bases in between. CDR3 in DNA: TGTGCCAGCAGCCCAGGGACACCCTCCATGAACACTGAAGCTTTCTTT. It encodes CASSPGTPSMNTEAFF.

The chain uses TRBV13 and TRBJ2-1; TRBD1 agrees at 8 bases. The V segment lost 3 bases and the J segment 2 bases; nucleotides outside the gene matches: 3. Looked up from germline, CDR1 is PRHDT and CDR2 is FYEKMQ (reference sequence). CDR3 length equals 15 residues. CDR3 region: CASSLQGAAYNEQFF. Here the CDR3 DNA reads TGTGCCAGCAGCTTGCAGGGGGCGGCCTACAATGAGCAGTTCTTC.

The chain carries TRBV15 and TRBJ1-1; D possibly corresponds to TRBD1 (5 bases). This CDR3 has 15 amino acids. Germline CDR1 and CDR2: LNHNV and YYDKDF (reference sequence). With 0 bases removed from V and 3 bases from J, the gap between germline ends came to 11 bases. The CDR3 reads CATSRDLGGDTEAFF. The CDR3 nucleotides are TGTGCCACCAGCAGAGATCTGGGGGGGGACACTGAAGCTTTCTTT.

The rearrangement uses TRBV4-2 and TRBJ2-7, with TRBD2 matching 8 bases. From germline, CDR1 is LGHNA and CDR2 YNFKEQ. This CDR3 has 14 amino acids. J gave up 0 bases and V 8 bases, and 6 bases lay outside the gene matches. The CDR3 nucleotides read TGTGCCAGCTCACCCAGCGGGGGCTCCTACGAGCAGTACTTC. It is translated as CASSPSGGSYEQYF.

The V gene is TRBV5-4, the J gene TRBJ2-5; TRBD2 matches at 12 bases. CDR1 and CDR2 (germline): SGHNT, YYREEE (reference sequence). The junction had 5 bases not matched to a gene; V was cut back by 3 bases and J by 2 bases. The CDR3 runs to 16 residues. The CDR3 sequence: CASSSPSGGEQETQYF. In nucleotides, the CDR3 is TGTGCCAGCAGCTCCCCTAGCGGGGGGGAACAAGAGACCCAGTACTTC.

The chain combines TRBV5-1 with TRBJ2-2; 12 nucleotides align to TRBD2. The CDR3 extends over 18 amino acids. Trimming took 3 bases from V and 6 from J; bases not matched to a gene: 12. The germline V gene has CDR1 SGHRS and CDR2 YFSETQ. CDR3 nucleotide sequence: TGCGCCAGCAGCTCGCTCCTAGCGGGGGGGCGCAGCCCCGGGGAGCTGTTTTTT. Protein product: CASSSLLAGGRSPGELFF.

The CDR3 DNA follows: TGTGCCAGCGCAAGCTCTGCCCCCTACAATGAGCAGTTCTTC. Amino acids: CASASSAPYNEQFF. The chain links TRBV6-5 to TRBJ2-1; the D is unclear. The germline CDR1 and CDR2 sequences are MNHEY and SVGAGI. The ends were cut back, 8 bases at V and 2 bases at J, with 13 bases in the middle. The CDR3 consists of 14 residues.